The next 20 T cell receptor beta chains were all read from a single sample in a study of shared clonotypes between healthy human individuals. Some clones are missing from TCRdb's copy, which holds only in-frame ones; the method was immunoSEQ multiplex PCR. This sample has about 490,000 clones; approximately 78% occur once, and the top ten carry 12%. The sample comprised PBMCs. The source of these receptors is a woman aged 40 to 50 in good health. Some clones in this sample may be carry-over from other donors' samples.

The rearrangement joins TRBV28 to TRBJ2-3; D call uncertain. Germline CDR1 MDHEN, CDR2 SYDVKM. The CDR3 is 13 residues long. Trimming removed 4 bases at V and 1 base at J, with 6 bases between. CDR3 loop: CASSYRGTDTQYF. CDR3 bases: TGTGCCAGCAGTTACAGAGGCACAGATACGCAGTATTTT.

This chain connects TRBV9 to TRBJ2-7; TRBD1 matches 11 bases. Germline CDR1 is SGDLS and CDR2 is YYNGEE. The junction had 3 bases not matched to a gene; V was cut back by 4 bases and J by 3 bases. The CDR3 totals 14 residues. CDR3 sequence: CASSSGQGVYEQYF. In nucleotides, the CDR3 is TGTGCCAGCAGCTCGGGACAGGGGGTCTACGAGCAGTACTTC.

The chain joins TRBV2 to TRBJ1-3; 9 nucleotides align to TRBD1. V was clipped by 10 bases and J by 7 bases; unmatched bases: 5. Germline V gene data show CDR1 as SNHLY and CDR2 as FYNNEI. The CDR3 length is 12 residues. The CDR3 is CATRTGDNTIYF. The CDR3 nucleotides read TGTGCCACCCGGACAGGGGATAACACCATATATTTT.

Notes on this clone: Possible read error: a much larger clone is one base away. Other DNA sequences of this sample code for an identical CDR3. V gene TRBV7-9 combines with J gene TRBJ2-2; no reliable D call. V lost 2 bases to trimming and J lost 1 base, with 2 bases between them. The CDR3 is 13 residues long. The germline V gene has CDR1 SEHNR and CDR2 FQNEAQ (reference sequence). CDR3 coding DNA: TGTGCCAGCAGCTTATTGAACACCGGGGAGCTGTTTTTT. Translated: CASSLLNTGELFF. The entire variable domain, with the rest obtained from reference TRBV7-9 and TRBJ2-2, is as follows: DTGVSQNPRHKITKRGQNVTFRCDPISEHNRLYWYRQTLGQGPEFLTYFQNEAQLEKSRLLSDRFSAERPKGSFSTLEIQRTEQGDSAMYLCASSLLNTGELFFGEGSRLTVL.

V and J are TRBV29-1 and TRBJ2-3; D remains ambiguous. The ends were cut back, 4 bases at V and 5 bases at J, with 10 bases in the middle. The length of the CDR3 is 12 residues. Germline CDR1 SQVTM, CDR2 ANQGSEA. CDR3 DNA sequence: TGCAGCGTTGTCAGTAGTGGAGATACGCAGTATTTT. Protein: CSVVSSGDTQYF.

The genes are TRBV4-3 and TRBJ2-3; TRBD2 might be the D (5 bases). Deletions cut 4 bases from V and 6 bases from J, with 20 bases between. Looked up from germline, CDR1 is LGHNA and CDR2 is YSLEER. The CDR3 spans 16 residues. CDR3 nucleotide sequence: TGCGCCAGCAGCCTTGAACTAGTCGCGGGCTATGATACGCAGTATTTT. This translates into CASSLELVAGYDTQYF.

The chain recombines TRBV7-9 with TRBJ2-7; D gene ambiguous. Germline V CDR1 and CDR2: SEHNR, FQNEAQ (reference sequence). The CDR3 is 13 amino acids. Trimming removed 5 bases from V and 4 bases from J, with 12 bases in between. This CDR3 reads CASSINSRYEQYF. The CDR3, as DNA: TGTGCCAGCAGCATTAACTCCCGTTACGAGCAGTACTTC.

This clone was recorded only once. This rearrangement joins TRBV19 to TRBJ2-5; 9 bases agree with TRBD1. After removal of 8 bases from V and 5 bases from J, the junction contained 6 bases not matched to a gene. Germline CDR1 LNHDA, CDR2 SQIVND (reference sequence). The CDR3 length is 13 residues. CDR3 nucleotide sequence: TGTGCCAGTCCATTGACAGGGGGGGAGACCCAGTACTTC. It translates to CASPLTGGETQYF. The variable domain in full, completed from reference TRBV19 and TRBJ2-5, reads DGGITQSPKYLFRKEGQNVTLSCEQNLNHDAMYWYRQDPGQGLRLIYYSQIVNDFQKGDIAEGYSVSREKKESFPLTVTSAQKNPTAFYLCASPLTGGETQYFGPGTRLLVL.

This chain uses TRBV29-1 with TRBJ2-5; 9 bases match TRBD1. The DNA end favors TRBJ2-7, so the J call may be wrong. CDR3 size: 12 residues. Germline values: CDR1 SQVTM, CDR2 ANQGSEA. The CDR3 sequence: CSVAGTGYEQYF. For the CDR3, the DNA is TGCAGCGTGGCCGGGACAGGGTACGAGCAGTACTTC.

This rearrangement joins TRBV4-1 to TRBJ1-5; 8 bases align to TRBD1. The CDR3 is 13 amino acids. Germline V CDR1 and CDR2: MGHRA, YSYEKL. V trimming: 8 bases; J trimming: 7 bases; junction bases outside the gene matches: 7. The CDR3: CASGGQGGQPQHF. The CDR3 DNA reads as TGCGCCAGCGGAGGACAGGGAGGACAGCCCCAGCATTTT.

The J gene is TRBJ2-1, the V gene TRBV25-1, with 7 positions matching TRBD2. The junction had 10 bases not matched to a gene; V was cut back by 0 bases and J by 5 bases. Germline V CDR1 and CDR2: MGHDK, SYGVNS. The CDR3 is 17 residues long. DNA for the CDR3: TGTGCCAGCAGTGAATACGGCGGGAGCCGATCCCACAATGAGCAGTTCTTC. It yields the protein CASSEYGGSRSHNEQFF. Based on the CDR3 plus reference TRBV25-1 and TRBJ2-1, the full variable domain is EADIYQTPRYLVIGTGKKITLECSQTMGHDKMYWYQQDPGMELHLIHYSYGVNSTEKGDLSSESTVSRIRTEHFPLTLESARPSHTSQYLCASSEYGGSRSHNEQFFGPGTRLTVL.

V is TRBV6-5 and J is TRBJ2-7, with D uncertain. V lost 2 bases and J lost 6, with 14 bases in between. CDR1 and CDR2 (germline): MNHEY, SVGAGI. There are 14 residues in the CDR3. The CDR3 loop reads CASSYGVPVSEQYF. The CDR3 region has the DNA TGTGCCAGCAGTTACGGGGTCCCGGTGAGCGAGCAGTACTTC.

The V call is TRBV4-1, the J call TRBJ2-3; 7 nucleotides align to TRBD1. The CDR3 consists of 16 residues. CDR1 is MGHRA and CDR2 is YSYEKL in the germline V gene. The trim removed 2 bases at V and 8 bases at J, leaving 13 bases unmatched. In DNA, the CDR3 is TGCGCCAGCAGCCAAAGGACGGGACAGACAGTTGGTACGCAGTATTTT. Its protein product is CASSQRTGQTVGTQYF.

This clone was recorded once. DNA of the CDR3: TGTGCCAGCTCAATCCTGGGACCCGGGACTAGCGGAGAGCAGTTCTTC. Translation: CASSILGPGTSGEQFF. This chain uses TRBV18 with TRBJ2-1, with TRBD2 identical over 11 bases. The CDR3 sequence is 16 residues long. Germline V gene lookup returns CDR1 KGHSH and CDR2 LQKENI. After removal of 5 bases from V and 10 bases from J, the junction contained 13 bases not matched to a gene.

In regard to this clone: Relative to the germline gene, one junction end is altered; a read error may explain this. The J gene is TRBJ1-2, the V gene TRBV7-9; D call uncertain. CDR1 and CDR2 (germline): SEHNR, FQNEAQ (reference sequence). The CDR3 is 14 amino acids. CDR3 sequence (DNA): TGTGCCAGCACCTTAAGTGGAGCTAACTATGGCTACACCTTC. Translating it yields CASTLSGANYGYTF. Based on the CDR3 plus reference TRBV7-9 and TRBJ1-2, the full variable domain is DTGVSQNPRHKITKRGQNVTFRCDPISEHNRLYWYRQTLGQGPEFLTYFQNEAQLEKSRLLSDRFSAERPKGSFSTLEIQRTEQGDSAMYLCASTLSGANYGYTFGSGTRLTVV.

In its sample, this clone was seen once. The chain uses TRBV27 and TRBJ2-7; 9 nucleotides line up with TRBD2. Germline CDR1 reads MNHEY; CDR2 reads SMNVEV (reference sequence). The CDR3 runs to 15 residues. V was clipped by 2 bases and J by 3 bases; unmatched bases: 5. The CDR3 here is CASSLSASGNYEQYF. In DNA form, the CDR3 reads TGTGCCAGCAGTTTAAGTGCTAGCGGGAACTACGAGCAGTACTTC.

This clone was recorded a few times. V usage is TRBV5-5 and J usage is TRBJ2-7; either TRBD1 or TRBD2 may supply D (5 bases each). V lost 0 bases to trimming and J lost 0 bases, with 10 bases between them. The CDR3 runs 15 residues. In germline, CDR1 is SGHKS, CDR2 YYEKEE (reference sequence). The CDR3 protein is CASSLAGPLSYEQYF. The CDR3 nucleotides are TGTGCCAGCAGCTTGGCGGGGCCCCTCTCCTACGAGCAGTACTTC. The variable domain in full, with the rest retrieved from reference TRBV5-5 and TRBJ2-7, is DAGVTQSPTHLIKTRGQQVTLRCSPISGHKSVSWYQQVLGQGPQFIFQYYEKEERGRGNFPDRFSARQFPNYSSELNVNALLLGDSALYLCASSLAGPLSYEQYFGPGTRLTVT.

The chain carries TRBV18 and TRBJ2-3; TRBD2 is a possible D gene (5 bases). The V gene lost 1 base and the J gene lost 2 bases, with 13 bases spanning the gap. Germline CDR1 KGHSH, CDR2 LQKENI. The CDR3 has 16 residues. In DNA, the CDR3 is TGTGCCAGCTCACCACGAGGTGGAGGCACCACAGATACGCAGTATTTT. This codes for CASSPRGGGTTDTQYF.

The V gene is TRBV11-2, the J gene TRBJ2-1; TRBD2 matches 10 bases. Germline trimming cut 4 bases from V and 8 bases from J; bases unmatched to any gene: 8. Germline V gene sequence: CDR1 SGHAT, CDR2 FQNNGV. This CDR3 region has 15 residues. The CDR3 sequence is CASSWNSGRYDEQFF. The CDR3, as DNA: TGTGCCAGCAGCTGGAATAGCGGGAGGTACGATGAGCAGTTCTTC.

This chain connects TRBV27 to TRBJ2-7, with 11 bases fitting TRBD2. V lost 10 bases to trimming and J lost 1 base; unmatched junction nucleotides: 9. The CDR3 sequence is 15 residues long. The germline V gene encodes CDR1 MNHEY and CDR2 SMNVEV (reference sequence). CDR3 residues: CATPGASGRSYEQYF. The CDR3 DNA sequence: TGTGCCACACCCGGGGCTAGCGGGAGGTCCTACGAGCAGTACTTC.